This T cell receptor beta chain was found in a study of response to subunit inactivated influenza vaccine (dated 2018 in TCRdb). With respect to the entire study: Deep quantitative profiling of the T cell receptor repertoire was used in the study to follow responses to a trivalent subunit inactivated influenza vaccine.

The library was obtained by RT-PCR. The run used an Illumina HiSeq 2500. TCRdb reworked the public reads: Q25 trimming with fastp, MiXCR clone assembly, productive beta chains retained. Rows matching on CDR3 protein sequence are summarized as one entry with the most common DNA and genes. The sample contains 650,000 to 850,000 distinct CDR3 sequences, about 15% of them found a single time. The top ten clones comprise 6% to 8% of the sample. Between the V and J ends, shortened by 0 bases and 1 base respectively, the junction contains 10 bases. From cysteine to phenylalanine, the CDR3 is 16 amino acids long. Only the CDR3 region is kept as DNA, spanning 48 bases read in frame from base 1. In the germline V gene, CDR1 corresponds to MGHRA and CDR2 to YSYEKL. On the study overall, not on this receptor specifically: The authors suggested that each seasonal influenza vaccination may recruit only a limited number of new T cells.

As to this clonotype: What this receptor recognizes is not known. The sample holds no much larger clone one base away, and base qualities are not on file.

The input for sequencing was PBMCs from blood, taken less than 15 days before vaccination. The TCR originated in a man in his forties or fifties who received an inactivated influenza vaccine. Donor details come from another sample of the same person, matched by shared clones. The V gene is TRBV4-1 and the J gene is TRBJ2-4; the D gene assignment is ambiguous. Here the CDR3 is given as CASSQDSGLAKNIQYF. At the DNA level, the sequence is TGCGCCAGCAGCCAAGATAGTGGCCTGGCCAAAAACATTCAGTACTTC.